Below, 11 T cell receptor beta chains from the same sample are listed, as sequenced in a study of T cell repertoires in cytomegalovirus infection. TCRdb processed the reads anew with MiXCR; each CDR3 protein has one entry. The table includes around 450,000 distinct CDR3 sequences, 25% to 40% detected once. The sequencing sample was made of PBMCs. These receptors all stem from a human donor in good health (CMV status not recorded). Some clones in this sample may be carry-over from other donors' samples.

Only a few counts were recorded for this clonotype. The J gene is TRBJ1-1, the V gene TRBV29-1, with 10 bases identical to TRBD1. The CDR3 length is 15 residues. The germline V gene encodes CDR1 SQVTM and CDR2 ANQGSEA. V was clipped by 6 bases and J by 6 bases; unmatched bases: 13. CDR3 region: CSVPPEDRGGSEAFF. The CDR3 DNA reads TGCAGCGTCCCCCCCGAGGACAGGGGGGGATCTGAAGCTTTCTTT.

About this clonotype: A junction boundary mismatches the germline segment, possibly from a read error. The CDR3 nucleotides are TGTGACAGCAGCGGGGGGCTTCAGCCCTACGAGCAGTACTTC. It codes for CDSSGGLQPYEQYF. This chain connects TRBV7-9 to TRBJ2-7; 9 bases match TRBD2. The germline gives CDR1 SEHNR, CDR2 FQNEAQ (reference sequence). The CDR3 is 14 residues long.

Concerning this clonotype: In this CDR3 the conserved last residue, phenylalanine or tryptophan, is missing, so a read error is likely. No DNA is shown, since the ends of the CDR3 on it are uncertain; the CDR3 is the one TCRdb lists. V usage is TRBV7-2 and J usage is TRBJ2-3; TRBD2, the table's D call, was not compared with the DNA. The CDR3 comprises 16 residues, both ends counted. Germline CDR1 is SGHTA and CDR2 is FQGNSA. CDR3 loop: CASSLKRLAVADTQSV.

On this clonotype: A much larger clone is a single base away; this may be a read error. V is TRBV4-2 and J is TRBJ2-7; 8 bases match TRBD1. Germline loops: CDR1 LGHNA, CDR2 YNFKEQ. The CDR3 sequence is 16 residues long. V shed 7 bases and J 4 bases; nucleotides not matched to a gene: 15. The CDR3 DNA is TGTGCCAGCATCCAGGAGCCCGGGACAGGAACTTACGAGCAGTACTTC. Translation gives CASIQEPGTGTYEQYF.

The chain recombines TRBV12-3 or TRBV12-4 with TRBJ2-1, with a weak D call TRBD2 (6 bases). CDR3 size: 14 residues. The V end was cut by 5 bases, the J end by 3 bases, with 11 bases between. For the CDR3, the DNA is TGTGCCAGCAGTAACTGGGGGGACTACAATGAGCAGTTCTTC. Translation: CASSNWGDYNEQFF.

In regard to this clonotype: It may be a read error: a sequence one base away is much more abundant. The rearrangement uses TRBV7-2 and TRBJ2-1; 8 positions match TRBD1. This CDR3 has 17 residues. CDR1 is SGHTA, CDR2 FQGNSA, per germline. The CDR3 coding sequence is TGTGCCAGCAGCCCCACACCAGACAGGGGCCCCTACAATGAGCAGTGCTTC. Residues: CASSPTPDRGPYNEQCF.

This clonotype has only one observation. The chain is built from TRBV30 and TRBJ1-1, with no clear D. This CDR3 is built from 13 residues. Trimming took off 2 bases at V and 3 bases at J, with 10 bases between the two ends. Per germline, CDR1 GTSNPN and CDR2 SVGIG (reference sequence). The CDR3 sequence is CAWSLNHDTEAFF. As DNA, the CDR3 is TGTGCCTGGAGTCTAAACCACGACACTGAAGCTTTCTTT.

Points on this clonotype: At one boundary the junction diverges from the germline segment, which might be a read error. V usage is TRBV11-2 and J usage is TRBJ2-5; 10 bases fit TRBD2. Germline CDR1 reads SGHAT; CDR2 reads FQNNGV. The CDR3 length is 17 residues. The CDR3 loop is CSSSLDSSSGGNWAQYF. CDR3 DNA: TGTTCCAGCAGCTTAGATTCTAGTAGCGGGGGGAATTGGGCCCAGTACTTC.

The table lists this clonotype with many counts. The J gene is TRBJ2-7, the V gene TRBV12-3 or TRBV12-4; 8 bases agree with TRBD1. Trimming at V came to 6 bases and at J to 4 bases, leaving 2 bases not matched to a gene. The CDR3 is 12 amino acids. The CDR3 DNA follows: TGTGCCAGCAGAAGACAGGGGTACGAGCAGTACTTC. Translating it yields CASRRQGYEQYF.

This clonotype came up a few times. This chain links TRBV6-6 with TRBJ2-1, with D maybe TRBD2 (6 bases). V was pared by 6 bases and J by 0 bases, with 9 bases between. This CDR3 is 14 amino acids long. Germline V gene sequence: CDR1 MNHNY, CDR2 SVGAGI (reference sequence). This CDR3 reads CASRDYYSYNEQFF. The CDR3 nucleotides are TGTGCCAGCAGGGACTATTACTCCTACAATGAGCAGTTCTTC.

The chain joins TRBV6-2 or TRBV6-3 to TRBJ2-7, with D perhaps matching TRBD1 (6 bases). There are 14 residues in the CDR3. Germline values: CDR1 MNHEY, CDR2 SVGEGT. Trimming shortened V by 10 bases and J by 2 bases, and 18 bases separated the two germline ends. CDR3 nucleotides: TGTGCCACCGTTCGAACTGCAGGGGCCTACGAGCAGTACTTC. It specifies CATVRTAGAYEQYF.